Below are 24 T cell receptor beta chains sequenced from a single sample in a study of identical twins. MiXCR, applied by TCRdb to the 5' RACE reads, yields one record per CDR3 protein. The table includes 650,000 to 750,000 distinct CDR3 sequences, over 20% detected once. These data were also filed under a second study, of T cells expressing NK-cell markers.

Sequences were obtained from PBMCs. All receptors derive from a woman aged 18-30 years in good health.

The V and J genes are TRBV10-3 and TRBJ2-3; the D is unclear. Germline V gene data show CDR1 as ENHRY and CDR2 as SYGVKD. This CDR3 is built from 14 residues. Trimming pared 2 bases from V and 2 bases from J, leaving 8 bases between. CDR3 in amino acids: CAISEIPVTDTQYF. The CDR3, as DNA: TGTGCCATCAGTGAGATTCCTGTCACAGATACGCAGTATTTT.

The gene calls are TRBV20-1 and TRBJ2-7, with TRBD2 matching over 7 bases. The V gene end was trimmed by 5 bases and the J gene end by 6 bases; junction bases not matched to a gene: 10. CDR1 is DFQATT, CDR2 SNEGSKA, per germline (reference sequence). The CDR3 consists of 13 residues. The DNA of the CDR3 is TGCAGTGCTGGGGGACGACTAGCCTCCGAGCAGTACTTC. This encodes CSAGGRLASEQYF.

J is TRBJ1-1 and V is TRBV9; 9 bases agree with TRBD1. CDR3 length equals 16 residues. V lost 0 bases to trimming and J lost 1 base; unmatched junction nucleotides: 4. Per germline, CDR1 SGDLS and CDR2 YYNGEE. CDR3 amino acids: CASSVDGDRANTEAFF. The CDR3 bases are TGTGCCAGCAGCGTAGATGGGGACAGGGCGAACACTGAAGCTTTCTTT.

At least ten counts were recorded for this clonotype. The rearrangement uses TRBV6-6 and TRBJ2-3; D possibly uses TRBD1 or TRBD2 (5 bases each). V lost 6 bases and J 5 bases, leaving 9 bases between the germline ends. The CDR3 runs 12 residues. The V gene's germline CDR1 is MNHNY and CDR2 SVGAGI (reference sequence). The chain's CDR3 is CASSRERDTQYF. The DNA of the CDR3 is TGTGCCAGCAGCAGGGAGCGAGATACGCAGTATTTT.

This clonotype was counted a few times. The chain couples TRBV9 to TRBJ2-3, with 9 positions matching TRBD2. CDR1 is SGDLS and CDR2 is YYNGEE in the germline V gene. The V segment lost 0 bases and the J segment 1 base; nucleotides outside the gene matches: 6. The CDR3 has 17 residues. CDR3 bases: TGTGCCAGCAGCGTAGGAACGGCGGGGGGGGGCACAGATACGCAGTATTTT. Its protein product is CASSVGTAGGGTDTQYF.

V usage is TRBV5-1 and J usage is TRBJ2-5, with 7 bases aligning to TRBD2. Germline V gene sequence: CDR1 SGHRS, CDR2 YFSETQ. CDR3 size: 15 residues. V was clipped by 3 bases and J by 5 bases; unmatched bases: 10. Here the CDR3 DNA reads TGCGCCAGCAGCTGGCGGGCGGGAGAGGAGGAGACCCAGTACTTC. Its protein product is CASSWRAGEEETQYF.

This clonotype was observed many times. The rearrangement links TRBV5-5 to TRBJ2-1; D is uncertain. The V end was cut by 1 base, the J end by 0 bases, with 11 bases between. From germline, CDR1 is SGHKS and CDR2 YYEKEE (reference sequence). The CDR3 has 16 amino acids. CDR3 region: CASSLSQRASYNEQFF. The CDR3 bases are TGTGCCAGCAGCTTGTCCCAGCGCGCCTCCTACAATGAGCAGTTCTTC.

The chain joins TRBV10-1 to TRBJ1-1; D unresolved. The germline CDR1 and CDR2 sequences are WNHNN and SYGVQD (reference sequence). The ends were cut back, 3 bases at V and 0 bases at J, with 8 bases in the middle. CDR3 length: 14 residues. CDR3 sequence reads: CASSDTDLNTEAFF. In nucleotides, the CDR3 is TGCGCCAGCAGTGATACGGACTTGAACACTGAAGCTTTCTTT.

The J gene is TRBJ2-2, the V gene TRBV7-8, with 12 bases fitting TRBD2. Germline CDR1 is SGHVS and CDR2 is FQNEAQ. CDR3 length: 16 amino acids. J gave up 5 bases and V 4 bases, and 5 bases lay outside the gene matches. CDR3 loop: CASSSRLAGVTGELFF. The CDR3 DNA reads as TGTGCCAGCAGCTCAAGACTAGCGGGAGTAACCGGGGAGCTGTTTTTT.

The chain is built from TRBV10-3 and TRBJ1-1; 7 nucleotides line up with TRBD1. The CDR3 sequence is 14 residues long. Germline CDR1 reads ENHRY; CDR2 reads SYGVKD. J gave up 4 bases and V 7 bases, and 9 bases lay outside the gene matches. The DNA of the CDR3 is TGTGCCATCACCTCGGACAGGTTGAGCACTGAAGCTTTCTTT. Translated, it gives CAITSDRLSTEAFF.

The chain is built from TRBV5-6 and TRBJ2-7; maybe TRBD1 (6 bases). Germline CDR1 and CDR2: SGHDT and YYEEEE. This CDR3 comprises 15 residues. V shed 4 bases and J shed 2 bases, with 16 bases lying between them. The CDR3 region has the DNA TGTGCCAGCAGCGATTACAGGGAATACCCCTACGAGCAGTACTTC. It specifies CASSDYREYPYEQYF.

This clonotype was observed at least ten times. V gene TRBV20-1 combines with J gene TRBJ2-6; a possible D gene is TRBD1 (5 bases). The V gene's germline CDR1 is DFQATT and CDR2 SNEGSKA (reference sequence). The CDR3 consists of 16 residues. V gave up 6 bases and J gave up 1 base, with 16 bases separating them. The chain's CDR3 is CSAGDRSHSGANVLTF. CDR3 DNA: TGCAGTGCGGGCGACAGAAGCCATTCTGGGGCCAACGTCCTGACTTTC.

This clonotype has more than one count but fewer than ten. The chain employs TRBV5-1 and TRBJ2-1; D not certain. Trimming took off 4 bases at V and 5 bases at J, with 16 bases between the two ends. Germline V gives CDR1 SGHRS, CDR2 YFSETQ. This CDR3 has 15 residues. The CDR3 DNA reads as TGCGCCAGCAGCACAGTCCCCGGACGTGACAATGAGCAGTTCTTC. Translated: CASSTVPGRDNEQFF.

Note on this clonotype: A junction boundary mismatches the germline segment, possibly from a read error. The chain employs TRBV11-2 and TRBJ2-2; a weak D match, TRBD2 (5 bases). The CDR3 sequence is 12 residues long. Per germline, CDR1 SGHAT and CDR2 FQNNGV. CDR3 sequence (DNA): TGTGCCAGCAGCGGGAACACCGGGGATCTGTTTTTT. Residues: CASSGNTGDLFF.

The rearrangement links TRBV4-2 to TRBJ2-1, with D perhaps being TRBD1 or TRBD2 (6 bases each). CDR1 and CDR2 (germline): LGHNA, YNFKEQ. Trimming stripped 6 bases from V and 9 bases from J, with 18 bases between. The CDR3 sequence is 14 residues long. The CDR3 nucleotides are TGTGCCAGCAGAGGGGGGACATACGCGGGTGAGCAGTTCTTC. Its translation: CASRGGTYAGEQFF.

This clonotype was seen a handful of times. V and J are TRBV20-1 and TRBJ1-1, with a possible D match to TRBD1 (6 bases). This CDR3 is 14 amino acids long. The ends were cut back, 4 bases at V and 0 bases at J, with 12 bases in the middle. CDR1 is DFQATT, CDR2 SNEGSKA, per germline (reference sequence). Here the CDR3 DNA reads TGCAGTGCTATTACAGGACAGATGAACACTGAAGCTTTCTTT. Protein sequence: CSAITGQMNTEAFF.

This clonotype appeared a few times. The genes are TRBV4-3 and TRBJ1-1, with 9 bases lining up with TRBD1. The length of the CDR3 is 17 residues. Germline assignment: CDR1 LGHNA and CDR2 YSLEER. The trim removed 0 bases at V and 1 base at J, leaving 6 bases unmatched. CDR3 sequence: CASSQDLQGAWNTEAFF. The DNA for the CDR3 is TGCGCCAGCAGCCAAGACCTACAGGGGGCCTGGAACACTGAAGCTTTCTTT.

The genes are TRBV4-2 and TRBJ2-1; TRBD2 matches 7 bases. J gave up 7 bases and V 1 base, and 13 bases lay outside the gene matches. The CDR3 length is 17 residues. CDR1 is LGHNA, CDR2 YNFKEQ, per germline. CDR3 nucleotide sequence: TGTGCCAGCAGCCAAGGGGTGTGGGGGGGACTTTTTAATGAGCAGTTCTTC. Translated, it gives CASSQGVWGGLFNEQFF.

In its sample, this clonotype was seen a few times. This chain uses TRBV6-1 with TRBJ2-1; TRBD1 or TRBD2 may be the D gene (5 bases each). V was clipped by 7 bases and J by 7 bases, with 14 bases between them. There are 13 residues in the CDR3. Per germline, CDR1 MNHNS and CDR2 SASEGT. The CDR3 sequence: CASTPGRTNEQFF. CDR3 nucleotide sequence: TGTGCCAGCACTCCGGGACGGACTAATGAGCAGTTCTTC.

The V and J genes are TRBV20-1 and TRBJ2-1, with 10 bases lining up with TRBD1. The V segment lost 4 bases and the J segment 4 bases; nucleotides outside the gene matches: 4. This CDR3 is built from 14 residues. Per germline, CDR1 DFQATT and CDR2 SNEGSKA (reference sequence). CDR3 coding DNA: TGCAGTGCTACCGACAGGGGGCGATACAATGAGCAGTTCTTC. The encoded protein is CSATDRGRYNEQFF.

This clonotype has just a few counts. The rearrangement joins TRBV6-4 to TRBJ2-3; 12 bases agree with TRBD2. This CDR3 is built from 17 residues. V lost 4 bases, J lost 4 bases, and 9 bases stayed unmatched. Looked up from germline, CDR1 is MRHNA and CDR2 is SNTAGT. DNA of the CDR3: TGTGCCAGCAGTGCCTACCCTAGCGGGGGGGGCGCAGATACGCAGTATTTT. Translated: CASSAYPSGGGADTQYF.

A few counts support this clonotype. This chain links TRBV20-1 with TRBJ2-1; possible D gene TRBD2, 7 bases. The CDR3 contains 18 residues. The V gene lost 6 bases and the J gene lost 0 bases, with 24 bases spanning the gap. Germline CDR1 and CDR2: DFQATT and SNEGSKA (reference sequence). The CDR3 loop is CSAIKGGGRSTSYNEQFF. CDR3 sequence (DNA): TGCAGTGCAATCAAGGGGGGGGGCCGGTCCACCTCCTACAATGAGCAGTTCTTC.

This chain connects TRBV9 to TRBJ2-5, with 9 bases matching TRBD1. V trimming: 4 bases; J trimming: 5 bases; junction bases outside the gene matches: 12. Germline CDR1 reads SGDLS; CDR2 reads YYNGEE. The CDR3 has 16 amino acids. The chain's CDR3 is CASSRDTGGALETQYF. CDR3 in DNA: TGTGCCAGCAGCCGAGATACAGGGGGCGCACTGGAGACCCAGTACTTC.

The chain recombines TRBV4-3 with TRBJ1-2; the D is unclear. The CDR3 is made up of 15 amino acids. CDR1 is LGHNA and CDR2 is YSLEER in the germline V gene. V was pared by 0 bases and J by 4 bases, with 12 bases between. CDR3 sequence: CASSQEAAVSYGYTF. The CDR3 DNA reads as TGCGCCAGCAGCCAAGAAGCCGCAGTCTCCTATGGCTACACCTTC.